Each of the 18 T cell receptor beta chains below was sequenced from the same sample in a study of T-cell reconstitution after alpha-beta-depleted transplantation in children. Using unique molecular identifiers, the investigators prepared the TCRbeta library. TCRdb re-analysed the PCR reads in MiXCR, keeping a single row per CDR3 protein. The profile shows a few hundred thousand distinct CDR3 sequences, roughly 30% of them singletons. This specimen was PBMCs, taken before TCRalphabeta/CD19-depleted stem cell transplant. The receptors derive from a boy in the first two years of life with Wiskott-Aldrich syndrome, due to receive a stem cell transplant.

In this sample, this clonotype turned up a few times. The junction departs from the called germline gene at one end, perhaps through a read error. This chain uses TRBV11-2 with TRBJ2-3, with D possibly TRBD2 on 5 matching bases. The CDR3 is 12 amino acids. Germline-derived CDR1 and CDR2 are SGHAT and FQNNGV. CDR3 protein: CASSLVGVVSDF. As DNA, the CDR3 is TGTGCCAGCAGCTTAGTCGGGGTAGTGAGCGACTTT.

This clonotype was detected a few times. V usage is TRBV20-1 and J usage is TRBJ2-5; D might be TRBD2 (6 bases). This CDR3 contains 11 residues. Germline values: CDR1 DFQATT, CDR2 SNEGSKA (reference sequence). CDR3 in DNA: TGCAGCAGCTTAGCGGAAGAGACCCAGTACTTC. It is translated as CSSLAEETQYF.

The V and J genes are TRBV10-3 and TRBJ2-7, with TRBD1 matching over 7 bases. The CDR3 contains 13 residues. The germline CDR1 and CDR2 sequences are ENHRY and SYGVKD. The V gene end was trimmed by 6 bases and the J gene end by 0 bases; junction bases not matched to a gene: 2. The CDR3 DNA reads TGTGCCATCAGCCGGGACAGCTCCTACGAGCAGTACTTC. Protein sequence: CAISRDSSYEQYF.

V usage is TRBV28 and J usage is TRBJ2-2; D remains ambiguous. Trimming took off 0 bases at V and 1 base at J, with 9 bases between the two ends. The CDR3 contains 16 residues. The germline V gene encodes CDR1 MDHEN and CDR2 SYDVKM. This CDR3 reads CASSLWYQRNTGELFF. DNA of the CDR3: TGTGCCAGCAGTTTATGGTATCAGCGGAACACCGGGGAGCTGTTTTTT.

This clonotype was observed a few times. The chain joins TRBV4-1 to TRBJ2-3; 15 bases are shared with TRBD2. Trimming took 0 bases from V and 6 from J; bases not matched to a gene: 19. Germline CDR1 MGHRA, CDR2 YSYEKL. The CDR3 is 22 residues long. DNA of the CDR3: TGCGCCAGCAGCCAAGACTATGGACTAGCGGGAGGGCCTGGTGGTCGATCCGATACGCAGTATTTT. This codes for CASSQDYGLAGGPGGRSDTQYF.

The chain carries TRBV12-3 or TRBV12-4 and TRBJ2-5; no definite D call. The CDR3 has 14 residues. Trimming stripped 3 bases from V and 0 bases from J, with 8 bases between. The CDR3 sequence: CASSFTLYQETQYF. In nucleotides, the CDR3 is TGTGCCAGCAGTTTCACGTTGTACCAAGAGACCCAGTACTTC.

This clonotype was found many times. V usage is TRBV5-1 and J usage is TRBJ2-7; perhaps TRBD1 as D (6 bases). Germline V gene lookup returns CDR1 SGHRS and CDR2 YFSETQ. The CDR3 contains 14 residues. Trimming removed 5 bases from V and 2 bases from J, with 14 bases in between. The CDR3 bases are TGCGCCAGCAGATGGGACACCACGGCCTACGAGCAGTACTTC. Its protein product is CASRWDTTAYEQYF.

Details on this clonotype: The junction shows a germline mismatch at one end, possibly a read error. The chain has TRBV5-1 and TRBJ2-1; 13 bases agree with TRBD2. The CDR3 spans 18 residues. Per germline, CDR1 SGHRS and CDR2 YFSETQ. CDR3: CASTLRSLLAGGGNEQFF. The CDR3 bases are TGCGCCAGCACCTTGCGATCTTTACTAGCGGGAGGGGGGAATGAGCAGTTCTTC.

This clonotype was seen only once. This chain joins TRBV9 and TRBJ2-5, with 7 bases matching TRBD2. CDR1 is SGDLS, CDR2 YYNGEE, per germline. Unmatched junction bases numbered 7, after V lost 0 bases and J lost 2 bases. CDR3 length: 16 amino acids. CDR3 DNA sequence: TGTGCCAGCAGCGTAGAGGTGCGGGGGAGACAAGAGACCCAGTACTTC. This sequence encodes CASSVEVRGRQETQYF.

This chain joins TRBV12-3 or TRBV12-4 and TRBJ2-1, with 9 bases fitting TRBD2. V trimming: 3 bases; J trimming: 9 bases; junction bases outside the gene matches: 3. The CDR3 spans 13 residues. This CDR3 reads CASSFGLASEQFF. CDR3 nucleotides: TGTGCCAGCAGTTTTGGACTAGCGAGTGAGCAGTTCTTC.

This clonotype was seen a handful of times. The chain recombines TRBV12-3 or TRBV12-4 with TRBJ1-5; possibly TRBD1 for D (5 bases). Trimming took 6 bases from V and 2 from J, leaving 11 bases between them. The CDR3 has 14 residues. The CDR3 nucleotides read TGTGCCAGCAGGGCCCTGGGGGGCAATCAGCCCCAGCATTTT. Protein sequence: CASRALGGNQPQHF.

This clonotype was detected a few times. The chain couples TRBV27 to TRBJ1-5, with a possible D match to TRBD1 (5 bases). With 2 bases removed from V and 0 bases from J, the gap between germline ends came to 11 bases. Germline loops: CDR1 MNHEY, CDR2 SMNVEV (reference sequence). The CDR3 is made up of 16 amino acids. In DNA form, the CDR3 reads TGTGCCAGCAGTTTAACAGGAGGGTATAGCAATCAGCCCCAGCATTTT. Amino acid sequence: CASSLTGGYSNQPQHF.

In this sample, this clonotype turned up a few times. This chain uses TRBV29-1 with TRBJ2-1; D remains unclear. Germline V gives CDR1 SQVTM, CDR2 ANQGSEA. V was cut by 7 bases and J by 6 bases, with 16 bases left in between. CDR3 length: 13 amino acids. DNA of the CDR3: TGCAGCGCCGCTCCAACTGTGGGCAATGAGCAGTTCTTC. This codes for CSAAPTVGNEQFF.

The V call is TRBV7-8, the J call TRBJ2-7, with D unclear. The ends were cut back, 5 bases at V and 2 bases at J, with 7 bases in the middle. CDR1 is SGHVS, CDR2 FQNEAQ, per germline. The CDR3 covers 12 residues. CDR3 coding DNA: TGTGCCAGCAGCCGCTCCGCCTACGAGCAGTACTTC. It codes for CASSRSAYEQYF.

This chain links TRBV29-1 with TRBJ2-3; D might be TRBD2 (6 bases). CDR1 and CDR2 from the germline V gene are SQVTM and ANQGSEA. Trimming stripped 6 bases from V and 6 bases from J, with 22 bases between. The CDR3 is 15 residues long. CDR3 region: CSVLGVRREADTQYF. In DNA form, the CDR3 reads TGCAGCGTATTGGGAGTCCGGAGGGAGGCGGATACGCAGTATTTT.

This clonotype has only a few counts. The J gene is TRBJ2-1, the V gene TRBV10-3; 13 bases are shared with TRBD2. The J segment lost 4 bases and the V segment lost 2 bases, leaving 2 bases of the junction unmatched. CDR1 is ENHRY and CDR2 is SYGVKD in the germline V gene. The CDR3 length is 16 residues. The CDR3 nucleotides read TGTGCCATCAGTGAGAGGACTAGCGGGAGTTACAATGAGCAGTTCTTC. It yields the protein CAISERTSGSYNEQFF.

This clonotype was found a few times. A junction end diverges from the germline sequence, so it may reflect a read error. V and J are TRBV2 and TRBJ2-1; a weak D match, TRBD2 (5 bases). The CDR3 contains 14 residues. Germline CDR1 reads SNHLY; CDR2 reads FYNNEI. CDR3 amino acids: CASSRTRSSNEQFF. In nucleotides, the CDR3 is TGTGCCAGCAGCCGGACTCGGTCCTCCAATGAGCAGTTCTTC.

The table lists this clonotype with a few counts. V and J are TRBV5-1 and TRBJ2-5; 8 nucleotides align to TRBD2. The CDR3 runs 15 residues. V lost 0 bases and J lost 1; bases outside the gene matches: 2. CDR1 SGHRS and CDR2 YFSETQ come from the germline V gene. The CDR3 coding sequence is TGCGCCAGCAGCTTGGCTAGCGGGCTCCAAGAGACCCAGTACTTC. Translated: CASSLASGLQETQYF.